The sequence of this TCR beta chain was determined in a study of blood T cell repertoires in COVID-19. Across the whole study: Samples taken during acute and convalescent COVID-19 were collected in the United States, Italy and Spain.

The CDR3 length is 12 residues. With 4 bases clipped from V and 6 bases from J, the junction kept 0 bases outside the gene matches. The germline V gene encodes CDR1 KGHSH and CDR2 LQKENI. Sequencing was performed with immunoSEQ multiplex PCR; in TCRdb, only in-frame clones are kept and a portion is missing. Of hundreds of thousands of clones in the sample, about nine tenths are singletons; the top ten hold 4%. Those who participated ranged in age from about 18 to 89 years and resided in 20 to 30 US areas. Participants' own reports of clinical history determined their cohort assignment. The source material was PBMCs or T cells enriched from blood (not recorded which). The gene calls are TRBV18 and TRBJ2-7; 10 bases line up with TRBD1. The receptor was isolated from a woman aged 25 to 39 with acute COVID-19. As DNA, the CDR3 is TGTGCCAGCTCACGGGACAGGGGCGAGCAGTACTTC. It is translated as CASSRDRGEQYF.